This T cell receptor (beta chain) stems from a study of T cell repertoires in cytomegalovirus infection. Study context: As its CMV epitopes, the study selected recently identified HLA-C-restricted and well-studied HLA-B-restricted targets.

This clonotype appeared a single time. What it recognizes is unknown. Whole-study results and caveats: The study found HLA-C-restricted CMV-specific TCR beta clonotypes dominating the ex vivo response.

TCRdb ran MiXCR on the reads and lists one entry per CDR3 protein. The sample holds under 120,000 distinct CDR3 sequences, under 45% seen once. The CDR3 consists of 14 residues. From germline, CDR1 is MNHEY and CDR2 SMNVEV (reference sequence). The junction had 8 bases not matched to a gene; V was cut back by 7 bases and J by 7 bases. This receptor was taken from a human donor in good health (CMV status not recorded). Some clones in this sample may be carry-over from other donors' samples. V and J are TRBV27 and TRBJ2-1; 9 positions agree with TRBD1. Sequencing used CD8+ T cells from cultured PBMCs, obtained from culture after CMV antigen stimulation. DNA of the CDR3: TGTGCCAGCACCTTCGGACAGGGGTTGAATGAGCAGTTCTTC. It codes for CASTFGQGLNEQFF.